The rows below give T cell receptor beta chains drawn from one sample of a study of blood T cell repertoires in COVID-19. Data came from immunoSEQ multiplex PCR; TCRdb stores just in-frame clones and leaves some out. The sample holds more than 95,000 clones; about 88% are singletons and the top ten take roughly 1.1%. Sample: peripheral blood. These receptors came from an elderly woman with acute or convalescent COVID-19. The conserved cysteine and the conserved F or W are not part of the CDR3 here.

j_gene	v_gene	CDR3aa
TRBJ1-2	TRBV11-2	ASSLARTAYGYT
TRBJ2-3	TRBV5-1	ASRPGLAVADTQY
TRBJ2-7	TRBV7-2	ASSLQGAQPYEQY
TRBJ2-7	TRBV7-9	ASSSGGGYYEQY
TRBJ2-1	TRBV5-1	ASSIYQRGGRNEQF
TRBJ1-5	TRBV2	ASREDRGHQPQH
TRBJ1-1	TRBV6-5	ASSMTGGRNTEAF
TRBJ2-5	TRBV2	ASRYGASGRLYAETQY
TRBJ1-5	TRBV3-1/TRBV3-2	ASSQDFRVEQPQH
TRBJ2-1	TRBV3-1/TRBV3-2	ASSLFRGLANEQF
TRBJ1-2	TRBV7-8	ASSLAVGQMDGYT
TRBJ1-5	TRBV5-1	ASSRGLDQPQH
TRBJ1-3	TRBV10-3	AISARSGTVSNSGNTIY
TRBJ1-1	TRBV12-3/TRBV12-4	ASSLGRGEAF
TRBJ1-1	TRBV2	ASSVGGSTEAF
TRBJ1-2	TRBV5-1	ASRIGSGDGGYT
TRBJ2-7	TRBV20-1	SASGHPYEQY
TRBJ2-5	TRBV29-1	SGCSGPGETQY
TRBJ2-7	TRBV27	ASSLRQPYEQY
TRBJ1-2	TRBV11-2	ASSLGASNYGYT
TRBJ2-7	TRBV24-1	ATSDFAAGQPYEQY
TRBJ2-1	TRBV27	ATAGGGYNEQF